This T cell receptor beta chain stems from a study of T cell repertoires in cytomegalovirus infection (dated by TCRdb to between 2019 and 2020). Background on the whole study: Donor HLA type was relevant to the analysis, as public TCR beta signatures indicated carriage of CMV infection together with the matching HLA type. Results the study describes overall, beyond this receptor: In both this cohort and an independent cohort of some 370 donors, the cumulative frequency of public TCR beta family members distinguished carriers of CMV infection plus the relevant HLA type. The ex vivo response was dominated by HLA-C-restricted CMV-specific TCR beta clonotypes, which also provided the single most frequent clonotype in two of eight donors.

Germline trimming: 10 bases from V, 0 bases from J; junction bases outside gene matches: 8. As encoded in the germline V gene, CDR1 is MNHEY while CDR2 is SVGEGT. The CDR3 measures 14 amino acids from cysteine to phenylalanine. Only the CDR3 portion is preserved as DNA: 42 bases, with reading frame beginning at the first base. This clonotype appeared a few times. No antigen is known for it. The sample holds no much larger clone one base away, and base qualities are not on file. TCRdb shows the sequencer as Illumina HiSeq 1500. TCRdb passed the public sequencing reads through fastp at Q25 and MiXCR, retaining productive beta sequences. Every entry covers one CDR3 protein and lists the most common genes and DNA from its rows. For this sample there are about 450,000 distinct CDR3 sequences; 25% to 40% appear just once. In total, the top ten clones hold approximately 14% of the sample.

Here the chain combines TRBV6-2 or TRBV6-3 and TRBJ2-5, with 7 bases in between that match TRBD2. The sequence was collected from a human donor in good health (CMV status not recorded). Some clones in this sample may be carry-over from other donors' samples. The sequencing input was PBMCs. The DNA is as follows: TGTGCCACCGAGGTGGGAGGGGACCAAGAGACCCAGTACTTC. Translated, this gives CATEVGGDQETQYF.